Listed below are T cell receptor beta chains from one sample, sequenced in a study of memory CD4+ T cells and cytomegalovirus serostatus. Using immunoSEQ multiplex PCR, the repertoire was profiled, and TCRdb retains in-frame clones only, with some absent. This table has about 82,000 clones, about 85% appearing once. The source material was memory CD4+ T cells from blood. All receptors come from an adult in good health and CMV-seronegative. The CDR3 runs from the conserved cysteine through the conserved F or W. D genes are given only for firm matches. Only some rows state a clone size, as once, few, many or a class for expanded clones.

abundance: NA
j_gene: TRBJ1-2
v_gene: TRBV6-1
d_gene: NA
CDR3nt: TGTGCCAGCAGTGGCGGAGCTCTCAACTATGGCTACACCTTC
CDR3aa: CASSGGALNYGYTF

abundance: few
j_gene: TRBJ1-6
v_gene: TRBV7-2
d_gene: TRBD1
CDR3nt: TGTGCCAGCAGCTCACGGACAGGGGGCGGCAATTCACCCCTCCACTTT
CDR3aa: CASSSRTGGGNSPLHF

abundance: NA
j_gene: TRBJ1-6
v_gene: TRBV7-2
d_gene: NA
CDR3nt: TGTGCCAGCAGCTTAGACAGCTCCTATAATTCACCCCTCCACTTT
CDR3aa: CASSLDSSYNSPLHF

abundance: NA
j_gene: TRBJ1-1
v_gene: TRBV7-3
d_gene: NA
CDR3nt: TGTGCCAGCAGCTTAAAGGCCAGGGCGAACACTGAAGCTTTCTTT
CDR3aa: CASSLKARANTEAFF

abundance: NA
j_gene: TRBJ2-3
v_gene: TRBV29-1
d_gene: TRBD1
CDR3nt: TGCAGCGTTGAAAGTCTGGCAGGGGGAGCAGATACGCAGTATTTT
CDR3aa: CSVESLAGGADTQYF

abundance: NA
j_gene: TRBJ1-2
v_gene: TRBV11-2
d_gene: TRBD1
CDR3nt: TGTGCCAGCAGATTCACCGGGACAGGGGAAAACTATGGCTACACCTTC
CDR3aa: CASRFTGTGENYGYTF

abundance: NA
j_gene: TRBJ2-5
v_gene: TRBV5-1
d_gene: NA
CDR3nt: TGCGCCAGCAGCTTGGTGGCAGAGACCCAGTACTTC
CDR3aa: CASSLVAETQYF

abundance: NA
j_gene: TRBJ1-2
v_gene: TRBV30
d_gene: TRBD1
CDR3nt: TGTGCCTGGGCTCGGGACAGGGGTAGTTATGGCTACACCTTC
CDR3aa: CAWARDRGSYGYTF

abundance: NA
j_gene: TRBJ2-2
v_gene: TRBV4-3
d_gene: TRBD2
CDR3nt: TGCGCCAGCAGCCAAGGCCTAGCGGGGGGAGTAGGGGAGCTGTTTTTT
CDR3aa: CASSQGLAGGVGELFF

abundance: NA
j_gene: TRBJ2-3
v_gene: TRBV19
d_gene: NA
CDR3nt: TGTGCCACCGCCCGGGGGGCAGGTAGCACAGATACGCAGTATTTT
CDR3aa: CATARGAGSTDTQYF

abundance: once
j_gene: TRBJ2-3
v_gene: TRBV5-5
d_gene: NA
CDR3nt: TGTGCCAGCAGCTTGGTGGCAGGGAGAGATACGCAGTATTTT
CDR3aa: CASSLVAGRDTQYF

abundance: NA
j_gene: TRBJ1-1
v_gene: TRBV28
d_gene: TRBD1
CDR3nt: TGTGCCAGCAGTCGAGGGGGCAGGAAGAACACTGAAGCTTTCTTT
CDR3aa: CASSRGGRKNTEAFF

abundance: NA
j_gene: TRBJ1-6
v_gene: TRBV11-2
d_gene: NA
CDR3nt: TGTGCCAGCAGCTTAGATCGGGGGGCTCCGAATTCACCCCTCCACTTT
CDR3aa: CASSLDRGAPNSPLHF

abundance: few
j_gene: TRBJ1-2
v_gene: TRBV11-2
d_gene: NA
CDR3nt: TGTGCCAGCAGCTTCGGGGGACTTTATGGCTACACCTTC
CDR3aa: CASSFGGLYGYTF

abundance: NA
j_gene: TRBJ2-6
v_gene: TRBV30
d_gene: NA
CDR3nt: TGTGCCTGGAGGAGGAAGGGTGACTTCTCTGGGGCCAACGTCCTGACTTTC
CDR3aa: CAWRRKGDFSGANVLTF

abundance: NA
j_gene: TRBJ2-7
v_gene: TRBV7-6
d_gene: TRBD1
CDR3nt: TGTGCCAGCGGGGACAGGAAATCCTACGAGCAGTACTTC
CDR3aa: CASGDRKSYEQYF

abundance: few
j_gene: TRBJ1-2
v_gene: TRBV7-3
d_gene: TRBD1
CDR3nt: TGTGCCAGCAGCTCAGGGGGCGCTGTCTCTGGCTACACCTTC
CDR3aa: CASSSGGAVSGYTF

abundance: NA
j_gene: TRBJ2-2
v_gene: TRBV11-1
d_gene: NA
CDR3nt: TGTGCCAGCAGCCCTCGAGACCGCTACACCGGGGAGCTGTTTTTT
CDR3aa: CASSPRDRYTGELFF

abundance: NA
j_gene: TRBJ2-5
v_gene: TRBV7-7
d_gene: NA
CDR3nt: TGTGCTAGCAGCCAGGTTGGGTACCAAGAGACCCAGTACTTC
CDR3aa: CASSQVGYQETQYF

abundance: NA
j_gene: TRBJ2-3
v_gene: TRBV4-2
d_gene: TRBD2
CDR3nt: TGTGCCAGCAGCTACGCTGTTCGGGGGGATTATGCAGATACGCAGTATTTT
CDR3aa: CASSYAVRGDYADTQYF

abundance: NA
j_gene: TRBJ1-3
v_gene: TRBV25-1
d_gene: NA
CDR3nt: TGTGCCAGCAGTCCCAGGACAGACCCCGCCGGAAACACCATATATTTT
CDR3aa: CASSPRTDPAGNTIYF

abundance: NA
j_gene: TRBJ1-3
v_gene: TRBV25-1
d_gene: NA
CDR3nt: TGTGCCAGCAGTGATGTTGGGGACCTTGGAAACACCATATATTTT
CDR3aa: CASSDVGDLGNTIYF

abundance: NA
j_gene: TRBJ1-3
v_gene: TRBV4-2
d_gene: NA
CDR3nt: TGTGCCAGCAGCCAAGATCTTGGCCCGGCGGCTGGAAACACCATATATTTT
CDR3aa: CASSQDLGPAAGNTIYF

abundance: few
j_gene: TRBJ1-1
v_gene: TRBV15
d_gene: NA
CDR3nt: TGTGCCACCAGCAGAGACAGGGTGAACACTGAAGCTTTCTTT
CDR3aa: CATSRDRVNTEAFF

abundance: NA
j_gene: TRBJ2-7
v_gene: TRBV5-6
d_gene: TRBD1
CDR3nt: TGTGCCAGCAGCTCCCACGAACAGGGGGCCTACGAGCAGTACTTC
CDR3aa: CASSSHEQGAYEQYF

abundance: once
j_gene: TRBJ1-2
v_gene: TRBV6-4
d_gene: TRBD1
CDR3nt: TGTGCCAGCAGTCCAGGGGGCTCAGGCTACACCTTC
CDR3aa: CASSPGGSGYTF

abundance: NA
j_gene: TRBJ1-2
v_gene: TRBV28
d_gene: TRBD1
CDR3nt: TGTGCCAGCAGTTTACCAGGGGGGAGTGGGACTTATGGCTACACCTTC
CDR3aa: CASSLPGGSGTYGYTF

abundance: few
j_gene: TRBJ2-1
v_gene: TRBV19
d_gene: TRBD2
CDR3nt: TGTGCCAGGGGGGATCAAGCGGGACATGAGCAGTTCTTC
CDR3aa: CARGDQAGHEQFF

abundance: medium-sized
j_gene: TRBJ1-1
v_gene: TRBV2
d_gene: NA
CDR3nt: TGTGCCAGCAGGGCTTTACTTATCGGGATGATGCGCACTGAAGCTTTCTTT
CDR3aa: CASRALLIGMMRTEAFF

abundance: NA
j_gene: TRBJ1-2
v_gene: TRBV5-4
d_gene: NA
CDR3nt: TGTGCCAGCAGCTTGGCCGGAGATAACTATGGCTACACCTTC
CDR3aa: CASSLAGDNYGYTF

abundance: once
j_gene: TRBJ2-7
v_gene: TRBV29-1
d_gene: NA
CDR3nt: TGCAGCGCTTGGGGGCAGGGTGGGCGCGAGCAGTACTTC
CDR3aa: CSAWGQGGREQYF

abundance: NA
j_gene: TRBJ2-2
v_gene: TRBV2
d_gene: NA
CDR3nt: TGTGCCAGCAGTGAGAGACAGACGAACACCGGGGAGCTGTTTTTT
CDR3aa: CASSERQTNTGELFF

abundance: NA
j_gene: TRBJ1-3
v_gene: TRBV6-6
d_gene: NA
CDR3nt: TGTGCCAGCAGTTACTCGGTTCCCTCTGGAAACACCATATATTTT
CDR3aa: CASSYSVPSGNTIYF

abundance: few
j_gene: TRBJ1-2
v_gene: TRBV7-3
d_gene: NA
CDR3nt: TGTGCCAGCAGCCCCCCCCGGACCACGGACTATGGCTACACCTTC
CDR3aa: CASSPPRTTDYGYTF

abundance: NA
j_gene: TRBJ1-2
v_gene: TRBV29-1
d_gene: NA
CDR3nt: TGCAGCGTTGAAGACCCAGGGGCGCACTATGGCTACACCTTC
CDR3aa: CSVEDPGAHYGYTF

abundance: NA
j_gene: TRBJ1-1
v_gene: TRBV6-5
d_gene: TRBD1
CDR3nt: TGTGCCAGCAGTTACAGGCCTGGGACAGGGGTAGAAGCTTTCTTT
CDR3aa: CASSYRPGTGVEAFF

abundance: NA
j_gene: TRBJ2-4
v_gene: TRBV6-6
d_gene: NA
CDR3nt: TGTGCCAGCAGTTACGGTGCAAACATTCAGTACTTC
CDR3aa: CASSYGANIQYF

abundance: NA
j_gene: TRBJ1-1
v_gene: TRBV7-9
d_gene: NA
CDR3nt: TGTGCCAGCAGCAGAGAACAGGGAAACACTGAAGCTTTCTTT
CDR3aa: CASSREQGNTEAFF

abundance: NA
j_gene: TRBJ2-5
v_gene: TRBV18
d_gene: TRBD1
CDR3nt: TGTGCCAGCTCACCTGGGACAGCGCAAGAGACCCAGTACTTC
CDR3aa: CASSPGTAQETQYF

abundance: NA
j_gene: TRBJ1-1
v_gene: TRBV28
d_gene: TRBD1
CDR3nt: TGTGCCAGCAGTAAACGATCACAGGGGTACACTGAAGCTTTCTTT
CDR3aa: CASSKRSQGYTEAFF

abundance: few
j_gene: TRBJ2-7
v_gene: TRBV27
d_gene: TRBD1
CDR3nt: TGTGCCAGCACACCATTTGGCTCGGACAGGGGTTCCTACGAGCAGTACTTC
CDR3aa: CASTPFGSDRGSYEQYF

abundance: few
j_gene: TRBJ2-3
v_gene: TRBV5-7
d_gene: NA
CDR3nt: TGTGCCAGCCTTTCGCCCGATCTTGCACCTAGCACAGATACGCAGTATTTT
CDR3aa: CASLSPDLAPSTDTQYF

abundance: NA
j_gene: TRBJ1-4
v_gene: TRBV19
d_gene: TRBD1
CDR3nt: TGTGCCAGTAGCCTACCTCCGGGACAGGCGAATGAAAAACTGTTTTTT
CDR3aa: CASSLPPGQANEKLFF

abundance: NA
j_gene: TRBJ2-6
v_gene: TRBV27
d_gene: TRBD1
CDR3nt: TGTGCCAGCAGTCGCCGCAAGACCGGGACAGCCTTTTTCTCTGGGGCCAACGTCCTGACTTTC
CDR3aa: CASSRRKTGTAFFSGANVLTF

abundance: NA
j_gene: TRBJ2-7
v_gene: TRBV5-1
d_gene: TRBD1
CDR3nt: TGCGCCAGCAGCTTGGCCCAGAGTCATACAGGGGGAGGTGACGAGCAGTACTTC
CDR3aa: CASSLAQSHTGGGDEQYF

abundance: NA
j_gene: TRBJ2-5
v_gene: TRBV4-3
d_gene: NA
CDR3nt: TGCGCCAGCAGCCAAGATATCGCAAACCAAGAGACCCAGTACTTC
CDR3aa: CASSQDIANQETQYF

abundance: NA
j_gene: TRBJ1-2
v_gene: TRBV27
d_gene: TRBD1
CDR3nt: TGTGCCAGCGGCAAAGAGGACAGGGGCTGGCATGGCTACACCTTC
CDR3aa: CASGKEDRGWHGYTF

abundance: NA
j_gene: TRBJ2-1
v_gene: TRBV5-1
d_gene: NA
CDR3nt: TGCGCCAGCAGCTCTGCCCTGAACAATGAGCAGTTCTTC
CDR3aa: CASSSALNNEQFF

abundance: few
j_gene: TRBJ1-1
v_gene: TRBV30
d_gene: NA
CDR3nt: TGTGCCTGGAGTGAAGGACCGAACACTGAAGCTTTCTTT
CDR3aa: CAWSEGPNTEAFF

abundance: NA
j_gene: TRBJ1-1
v_gene: TRBV7-9
d_gene: NA
CDR3nt: TGTGCCAGCAGCTGGCTGGGCCAGCGGGTCGCTGAAGCTTTCTTT
CDR3aa: CASSWLGQRVAEAFF

abundance: NA
j_gene: TRBJ2-4
v_gene: TRBV5-4
d_gene: NA
CDR3nt: TGTGCCAGCAGCTGGAAGGGACGTGAGGGCGCCAAAAACATTCAGTACTTC
CDR3aa: CASSWKGREGAKNIQYF

abundance: NA
j_gene: TRBJ2-1
v_gene: TRBV9
d_gene: TRBD2
CDR3nt: TGTGCCAGCAGCTCGTGGGGGGGGGACCATAATGAGCAGTTCTTC
CDR3aa: CASSSWGGDHNEQFF

abundance: NA
j_gene: TRBJ2-3
v_gene: TRBV25-1
d_gene: NA
CDR3nt: TGTGCCAGCTCGAATCAGGGCTCGGATACGCAGTATTTT
CDR3aa: CASSNQGSDTQYF

abundance: NA
j_gene: TRBJ2-1
v_gene: TRBV7-8
d_gene: TRBD1
CDR3nt: TGTGCCAGCAGCTTCCCCTCTTCCGGGACAGAAGCCTCCTACAATGAGCAGTTCTTC
CDR3aa: CASSFPSSGTEASYNEQFF

abundance: once
j_gene: TRBJ1-2
v_gene: TRBV5-1
d_gene: TRBD1
CDR3nt: TGCGCCAGCAGCTGGGGCCAGGGGGCCATAGCTAACTATGGCTACACCTTC
CDR3aa: CASSWGQGAIANYGYTF

abundance: NA
j_gene: TRBJ2-7
v_gene: TRBV20-1
d_gene: TRBD2
CDR3nt: TGCAGTGCTACGGGGGGGCGCAAGCAGTACTTC
CDR3aa: CSATGGRKQYF

abundance: once
j_gene: TRBJ2-3
v_gene: TRBV4-1
d_gene: NA
CDR3nt: TGCGCCAGCAGCCAAGTTACCAGTAGCGCAGATACGCAGTATTTT
CDR3aa: CASSQVTSSADTQYF